The 8 T cell receptor beta chains in this list originate from one sample, sequenced in a study of T cells after yellow fever vaccination. A single record per CDR3 protein comes from TCRdb applying MiXCR to the 5' RACE reads. Here the sample spans tens of thousands of distinct CDR3 sequences, 7.4% being singletons. Sequences were derived from CD8+ T cells sorted from PBMCs, sampled 15 days after the yellow fever booster vaccination. These receptors all stem from a young man who received the YFV17D yellow fever vaccine.

Many counts were recorded for this clonotype. The chain recombines TRBV7-2 with TRBJ2-7; D gene unclear. V lost 5 bases and J 1 base, leaving 6 bases between the germline ends. The CDR3 contains 12 residues. Germline CDR1 is SGHTA and CDR2 is FQGNSA. The CDR3 reads CASSPRSYEQYF. The CDR3 DNA is TGTGCCAGCAGCCCAAGGTCCTACGAGCAGTACTTC.

This clonotype was seen repeatedly, ten times or more. V and J are TRBV15 and TRBJ2-1; 13 bases match TRBD2. CDR1 is LNHNV and CDR2 is YYDKDF in the germline V gene (reference sequence). J was trimmed by 7 bases and V by 3 bases; bases with no gene match: 0. The CDR3 has 14 amino acids. The CDR3 spells CATSRGLAGNEQFF. In DNA form, the CDR3 reads TGTGCCACCAGCAGGGGACTAGCGGGAAATGAGCAGTTCTTC.

This clonotype was counted a few times. This chain connects TRBV7-6 to TRBJ2-3; D may correspond to TRBD1 or TRBD2 (5 bases each). V was shortened by 1 base and J by 2 bases, with 10 bases between the two germline ends. The CDR3 length is 15 residues. Germline-derived CDR1 and CDR2 are SGHVS and FNYEAQ. The CDR3 protein is CASSLVQGPTDTQYF. The CDR3 region has the DNA TGTGCCAGCAGCTTAGTGCAGGGACCCACAGATACGCAGTATTTT. Full variable domain (missing parts from reference TRBV7-6 and TRBJ2-3): GAGVSQSPRYKVTKRGQDVALRCDPISGHVSLYWYRQALGQGPEFLTYFNYEAQQDKSGLPNDRFSAERPEGSISTLTIQRTEQRDSAMYRCASSLVQGPTDTQYFGPGTRLTVL.

This clonotype was seen repeatedly, ten times or more. V gene TRBV7-9 combines with J gene TRBJ2-1; perhaps TRBD2 as D (6 bases). Trimming cost V 5 bases and J 1 base, with 12 bases left between them. The CDR3 is made up of 15 amino acids. Looked up from germline, CDR1 is SEHNR and CDR2 is FQNEAQ (reference sequence). The CDR3 coding sequence is TGTGCCAGCAGCCCGAGGGACTTTTCCTACAATGAGCAGTTCTTC. This gives the protein CASSPRDFSYNEQFF.

This clonotype has ten or more counts. The chain links TRBV18 to TRBJ2-7, with D possibly being TRBD1 or TRBD2 (6 bases each). This CDR3 is built from 15 residues. Between the trimmed V and J ends, which lost 3 bases and 2 bases, there was a span of 14 bases. The germline V gene encodes CDR1 KGHSH and CDR2 LQKENI. CDR3 DNA: TGTGCCAGCTCACCGTCGGGGGCAGGGGCCTACGAGCAGTACTTC. Translation: CASSPSGAGAYEQYF.

The sample holds many counts of this clonotype. The V call is TRBV27, the J call TRBJ2-1; 7 positions agree with TRBD2. V lost 5 bases to trimming and J lost 7 bases; unmatched junction nucleotides: 11. Germline CDR1 reads MNHEY; CDR2 reads SMNVEV (reference sequence). This CDR3 contains 15 residues. The CDR3 spells CASSVLAEPRNEQFF. The CDR3 DNA is TGTGCCAGCAGTGTCCTAGCGGAGCCGAGGAATGAGCAGTTCTTC.

This clonotype was detected only a few times. The V and J genes are TRBV20-1 and TRBJ2-3; 8 bases align to TRBD1. CDR1 and CDR2 (germline): DFQATT, SNEGSKA (reference sequence). The CDR3 totals 15 residues. V dropped 6 bases and J dropped 8; count of bases not matched to a gene: 16. The CDR3: CSAFIPDPDRGTQYF. The CDR3 DNA is TGCAGTGCCTTTATCCCTGATCCAGACAGGGGTACGCAGTATTTT.

For the CDR3, the DNA is TGTGCCAGCAGTCCAGGACTAGCGCCTAGCACAGATACGCAGTATTTT. Protein product: CASSPGLAPSTDTQYF. The rearrangement joins TRBV27 to TRBJ2-3; 9 bases agree with TRBD2. Germline CDR1 MNHEY, CDR2 SMNVEV (reference sequence). J lost 0 bases, V lost 5 bases, and 6 bases had no gene match. The CDR3 contains 16 residues.